The 7 T cell receptor beta chains in this list originate from one sample, sequenced in a study of cytomegalovirus exposure and HLA in healthy donors. The PCR contained 60 Vbeta and 13 Jbeta primers. This table comes from immunoSEQ multiplex PCR, and its TCRdb copy is limited to in-frame clones, with some not included. The sample consists of about 210,000 clones, 60% to 80% of them appearing once. Sample: PBMCs. Receptors were obtained from a male donor in good health and CMV-seronegative.

The genes are TRBV28 and TRBJ2-7; D is unresolved. Germline values: CDR1 MDHEN, CDR2 SYDVKM. This CDR3 has 15 residues. V lost 1 base, J lost 2 bases, and 12 bases lay in between. The DNA of the CDR3 is TGTGCCAGCAGTTTATTCTTCCCAGAAACCTACGAGCAGTACTTC. Its translation: CASSLFFPETYEQYF.

The V call is TRBV2, the J call TRBJ2-1; 7 bases match TRBD2. CDR1 is SNHLY, CDR2 FYNNEI, per germline. The CDR3 spans 16 residues. V dropped 3 bases and J dropped 5; count of bases not matched to a gene: 10. In DNA, the CDR3 is TGTGCCAGCAGTGACGGATTTGGCGGGGGAAACAATGAGCAGTTCTTC. As protein: CASSDGFGGGNNEQFF.

CDR3 nucleotide sequence: TGTGCCAGCAGTAGGGACATGGGGTACGAGCAGTACTTC. Translated, it gives CASSRDMGYEQYF. The chain is built from TRBV6-5 and TRBJ2-7; a weak D match, TRBD1 (6 bases). The V end was cut by 5 bases, the J end by 4 bases, with 12 bases between. From germline, CDR1 is MNHEY and CDR2 SVGAGI. The CDR3 has 13 residues.

This clone was counted between two and nine times. The chain employs TRBV9 and TRBJ1-5; 7 positions agree with TRBD1. V lost 3 bases and J lost 7; bases outside the gene matches: 10. The CDR3 is 15 amino acids. From germline, CDR1 is SGDLS and CDR2 YYNGEE. In DNA form, the CDR3 reads TGTGCCAGCAGCGCCTATGACAGGGATGGGCAGCCCCAGCATTTT. Protein product: CASSAYDRDGQPQHF.

This clone was observed a handful of times. The V call is TRBV27, the J call TRBJ1-4; no reliable D call. The germline gives CDR1 MNHEY, CDR2 SMNVEV (reference sequence). The CDR3 contains 13 residues. V was pared by 10 bases and J by 7 bases, with 16 bases between. The CDR3 sequence: CATMGLAGEKLFF. The DNA for the CDR3 is TGTGCCACGATGGGCCTAGCGGGTGAAAAACTGTTTTTT.

V gene TRBV5-1 combines with J gene TRBJ2-6; 7 bases are a match to TRBD1. CDR3 length equals 18 residues. Unmatched junction bases numbered 9, after V lost 3 bases and J lost 0 bases. Germline CDR1 SGHRS, CDR2 YFSETQ. This CDR3 reads CASSSKTGQSSGANVLTF. The CDR3 coding sequence is TGCGCCAGCAGCTCAAAGACAGGGCAGAGCTCTGGGGCCAACGTCCTGACTTTC.

The CDR3 reads CASSQEGRGGLETQYF. The DNA of the CDR3 is TGCGCCAGCAGCCAAGAAGGGAGGGGGGGCCTTGAGACCCAGTACTTC. This rearrangement joins TRBV4-3 to TRBJ2-5, with D maybe TRBD2 (7 bases). V lost 0 bases and J lost 5, with 16 bases in between. CDR1 is LGHNA, CDR2 YSLEER, per germline. There are 16 residues in the CDR3.